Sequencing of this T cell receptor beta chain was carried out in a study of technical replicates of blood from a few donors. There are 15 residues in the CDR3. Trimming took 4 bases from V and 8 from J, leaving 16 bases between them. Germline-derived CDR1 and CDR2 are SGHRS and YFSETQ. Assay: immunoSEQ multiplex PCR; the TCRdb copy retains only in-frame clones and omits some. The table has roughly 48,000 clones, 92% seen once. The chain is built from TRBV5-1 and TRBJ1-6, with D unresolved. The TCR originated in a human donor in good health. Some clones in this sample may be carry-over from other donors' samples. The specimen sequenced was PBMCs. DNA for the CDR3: TGCGCCAGCAGCGTTGATCCGGGGTTTGATTCACCCCTCCACTTT. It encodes CASSVDPGFDSPLHF.